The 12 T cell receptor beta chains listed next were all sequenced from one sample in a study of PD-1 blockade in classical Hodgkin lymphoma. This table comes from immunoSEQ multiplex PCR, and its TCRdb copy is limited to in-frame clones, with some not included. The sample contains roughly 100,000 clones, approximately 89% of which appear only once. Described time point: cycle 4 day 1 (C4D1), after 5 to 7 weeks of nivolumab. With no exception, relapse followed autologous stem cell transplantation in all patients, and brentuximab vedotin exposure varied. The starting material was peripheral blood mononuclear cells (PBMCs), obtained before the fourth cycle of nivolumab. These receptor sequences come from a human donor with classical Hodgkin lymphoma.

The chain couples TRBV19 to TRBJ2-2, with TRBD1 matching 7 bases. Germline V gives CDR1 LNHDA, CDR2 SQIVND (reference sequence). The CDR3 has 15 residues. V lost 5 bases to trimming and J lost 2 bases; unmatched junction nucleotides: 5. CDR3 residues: CASSSRQGNTGELFF. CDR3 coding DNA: TGTGCCAGTAGTTCGAGACAGGGTAACACCGGGGAGCTGTTTTTT.

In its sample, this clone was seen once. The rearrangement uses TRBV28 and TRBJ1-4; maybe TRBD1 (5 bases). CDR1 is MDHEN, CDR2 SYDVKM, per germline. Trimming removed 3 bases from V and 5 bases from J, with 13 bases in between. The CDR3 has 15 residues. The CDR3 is CASSFAGRLNEKLFF. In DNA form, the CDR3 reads TGTGCCAGCAGTTTCGCGGGACGGCTAAATGAAAAACTGTTTTTT.

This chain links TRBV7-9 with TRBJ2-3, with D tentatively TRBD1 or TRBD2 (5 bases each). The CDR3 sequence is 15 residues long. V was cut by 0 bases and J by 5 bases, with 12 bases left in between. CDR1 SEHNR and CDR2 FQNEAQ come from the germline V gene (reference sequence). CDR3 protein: CASSLAMMGEDTQYF. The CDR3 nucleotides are TGTGCCAGCAGCTTAGCGATGATGGGGGAAGATACGCAGTATTTT.

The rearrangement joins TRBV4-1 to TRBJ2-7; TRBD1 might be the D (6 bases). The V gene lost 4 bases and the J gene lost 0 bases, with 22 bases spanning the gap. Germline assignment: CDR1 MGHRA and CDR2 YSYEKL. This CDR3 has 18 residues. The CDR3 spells CASSPGRAWDIPSYEQYF. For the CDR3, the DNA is TGCGCCAGCAGCCCCGGAAGAGCGTGGGACATACCCTCCTACGAGCAGTACTTC.

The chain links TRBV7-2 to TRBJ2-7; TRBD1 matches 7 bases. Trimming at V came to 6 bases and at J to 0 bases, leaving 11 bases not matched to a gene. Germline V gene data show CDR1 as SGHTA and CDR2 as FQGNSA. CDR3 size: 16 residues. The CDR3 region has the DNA TGTGCCAGCAGTGAGCGGAACAGGGGTGGCTCCTACGAGCAGTACTTC. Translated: CASSERNRGGSYEQYF.

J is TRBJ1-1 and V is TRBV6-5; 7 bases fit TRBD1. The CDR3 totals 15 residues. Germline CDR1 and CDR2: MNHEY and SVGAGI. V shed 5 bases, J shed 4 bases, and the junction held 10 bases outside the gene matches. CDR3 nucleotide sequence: TGTGCCAGCAGTCCTCTTACTCAGGGGGGCACTGAAGCTTTCTTT. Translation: CASSPLTQGGTEAFF.

This CDR3 reads CASSQGRGGRTYEQYF. The CDR3 nucleotides read TGCGCCAGCAGCCAAGGAAGAGGGGGGAGGACCTACGAGCAGTACTTC. The rearrangement links TRBV4-1 to TRBJ2-7; D could derive from TRBD1 or TRBD2 (6 bases each). Germline V lookup: CDR1 MGHRA, CDR2 YSYEKL. The V gene lost 1 base and the J gene lost 2 bases, with 15 bases spanning the gap. CDR3 size: 16 residues.

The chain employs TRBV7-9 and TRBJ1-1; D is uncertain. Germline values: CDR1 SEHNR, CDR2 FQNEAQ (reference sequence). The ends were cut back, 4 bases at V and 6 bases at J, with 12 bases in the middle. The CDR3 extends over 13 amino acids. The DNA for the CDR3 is TGTGCCAGCAGCTCGCCTCCTCAGGCTGAAGCTTTCTTT. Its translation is CASSSPPQAEAFF.

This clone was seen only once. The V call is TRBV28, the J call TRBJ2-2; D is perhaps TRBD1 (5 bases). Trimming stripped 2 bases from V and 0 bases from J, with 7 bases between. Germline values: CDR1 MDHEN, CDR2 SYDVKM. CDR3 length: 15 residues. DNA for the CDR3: TGTGCCAGCAGTTTAACGGACACGAACACCGGGGAGCTGTTTTTT. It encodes CASSLTDTNTGELFF.

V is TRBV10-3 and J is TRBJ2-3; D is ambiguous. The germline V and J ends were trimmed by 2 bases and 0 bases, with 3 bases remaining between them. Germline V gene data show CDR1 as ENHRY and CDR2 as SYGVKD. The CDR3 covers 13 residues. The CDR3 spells CAISEPSTDTQYF. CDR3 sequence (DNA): TGTGCCATCAGTGAGCCTAGCACAGATACGCAGTATTTT.

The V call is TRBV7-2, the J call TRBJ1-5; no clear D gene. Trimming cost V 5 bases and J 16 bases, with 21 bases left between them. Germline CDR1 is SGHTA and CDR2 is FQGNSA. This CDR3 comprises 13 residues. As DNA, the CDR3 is TGTGCCAGCAGCCTAGATGAGGGCGGAAAACTTCATTTT. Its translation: CASSLDEGGKLHF.

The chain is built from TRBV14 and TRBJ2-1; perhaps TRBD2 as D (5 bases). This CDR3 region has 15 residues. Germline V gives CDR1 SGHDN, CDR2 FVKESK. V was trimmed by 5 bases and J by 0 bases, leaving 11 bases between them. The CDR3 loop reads CASSGERSSYNEQFF. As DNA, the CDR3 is TGTGCCAGCAGCGGAGAGCGGAGCTCCTACAATGAGCAGTTCTTC.